Presented here are 16 T cell receptor beta chains from one specimen sequenced in a study of cytotoxic CD8 clonotypes in ibrutinib-treated CLL. Sequenced by immunoSEQ multiplex PCR; TCRdb stores in-frame clones only, minus some. The sample contains about 68,000 clones, more than 70% of which appear only once. The sequencing here drew on PBMCs, taken at disease progression, from a patient treated with ibrutinib. These receptors came from a human donor with chronic lymphocytic leukemia.

The rearrangement uses TRBV19 and TRBJ1-3; no definite D call. Germline assignment: CDR1 LNHDA and CDR2 SQIVND (reference sequence). The CDR3 length is 15 residues. Between the trimmed V and J ends, which lost 3 bases and 0 bases, there was a span of 9 bases. As DNA, the CDR3 is TGTGCCAGTAGTATGAACGCTGACTCTGGAAACACCATATATTTT. Protein: CASSMNADSGNTIYF. Based on the CDR3 plus reference TRBV19 and TRBJ1-3, the full variable domain is DGGITQSPKYLFRKEGQNVTLSCEQNLNHDAMYWYRQDPGQGLRLIYYSQIVNDFQKGDIAEGYSVSREKKESFPLTVTSAQKNPTAFYLCASSMNADSGNTIYFGEGSWLTVV.

The V call is TRBV30, the J call TRBJ2-1, with no clear D. V lost 1 base and J lost 9, with 10 bases in between. The CDR3 is 12 residues long. Germline V lookup: CDR1 GTSNPN, CDR2 SVGIG (reference sequence). CDR3 in DNA: TGTGCCTGGAGTGAGGGAACCGGTGAGCAGTTCTTC. It is translated as CAWSEGTGEQFF.

The CDR3 region is CASSPGLSTYEQYF. The CDR3 bases are TGTGCCAGCTCACCGGGATTAAGCACCTACGAGCAGTACTTC. The chain is built from TRBV18 and TRBJ2-7; D unclear. The CDR3 is 14 residues long. V was shortened by 3 bases and J by 2 bases, with 11 bases between the two germline ends. The germline V gene encodes CDR1 KGHSH and CDR2 LQKENI.

The J gene is TRBJ2-1, the V gene TRBV7-2; D uncertain. V lost 5 bases and J 4 bases, leaving 9 bases between the germline ends. Germline CDR1 is SGHTA and CDR2 is FQGNSA. This CDR3 has 13 amino acids. CDR3 DNA sequence: TGTGCCAGCAGCGAAGACTGGTACAATGAGCAGTTCTTC. Translating it yields CASSEDWYNEQFF.

The chain couples TRBV10-3 to TRBJ2-3, with TRBD2 matching over 9 bases. The germline V gene encodes CDR1 ENHRY and CDR2 SYGVKD. V lost 6 bases to trimming and J lost 2 bases; unmatched junction nucleotides: 6. This CDR3 contains 15 residues. The CDR3 is CAISRLAGNTDTQYF. Here the CDR3 DNA reads TGTGCCATCAGCCGCCTAGCGGGGAACACAGATACGCAGTATTTT.

This clone has just one count. V and J are TRBV12-5 and TRBJ2-7; D unresolved. The V end was cut by 7 bases, the J end by 4 bases, with 26 bases between. The CDR3 runs to 17 residues. CDR1 is LGHNT and CDR2 is FRNRAP in the germline V gene. CDR3 sequence: CASALRVRQGLNYEQYF. As DNA, the CDR3 is TGTGCTAGTGCCTTACGGGTGCGGCAAGGTCTCAATTACGAGCAGTACTTC.

This clone was detected once. The genes are TRBV6-4 and TRBJ1-2; D gene uncertain. This CDR3 is 13 amino acids long. V lost 5 bases and J 2 bases, leaving 9 bases between the germline ends. Germline-derived CDR1 and CDR2 are MRHNA and SNTAGT. CDR3 nucleotides: TGTGCCAGCAGTCCGGGTCCCAACTATGGCTACACCTTC. This gives the protein CASSPGPNYGYTF.

The chain joins TRBV5-5 to TRBJ2-7; TRBD1 matches 7 bases. CDR1 is SGHKS and CDR2 is YYEKEE in the germline V gene (reference sequence). The CDR3 spans 14 residues. V dropped 4 bases and J dropped 2; count of bases not matched to a gene: 6. Here the CDR3 DNA reads TGTGCCAGCAGCCGGGACAGTTCCCCCTACGAGCAGTACTTC. Protein: CASSRDSSPYEQYF.

The chain joins TRBV9 to TRBJ2-5, with a possible D match to TRBD2 (6 bases). V lost 3 bases and J 7 bases, leaving 25 bases between the germline ends. The length of the CDR3 is 17 residues. Per germline, CDR1 SGDLS and CDR2 YYNGEE. The CDR3 DNA sequence: TGTGCCAGCAGCGCGACCCCAGGAGGGGTGACTTTTTCGACCCAGTACTTC. It is translated as CASSATPGGVTFSTQYF.

The V call is TRBV27, the J call TRBJ1-6; no firm D call. The length of the CDR3 is 16 residues. The germline gives CDR1 MNHEY, CDR2 SMNVEV (reference sequence). V shed 2 bases and J shed 3 bases, with 11 bases lying between them. The DNA for the CDR3 is TGTGCCAGCAGTTTAAGCTTCTTAGGCTATAATTCACCCCTCCACTTT. Amino acids: CASSLSFLGYNSPLHF.

This chain uses TRBV10-3 with TRBJ2-7, with D perhaps assigned TRBD1 or TRBD2 (6 bases each). CDR1 and CDR2 (germline): ENHRY, SYGVKD. V lost 10 bases and J lost 7, with 23 bases in between. The CDR3 totals 14 residues. The CDR3 coding sequence is TGTGCCACCGAGGGGGGAACCGCGACGCGAGAGCAGTACTTC. Residues: CATEGGTATREQYF.

The chain employs TRBV6-1 and TRBJ2-3, with a weak D call TRBD2 (5 bases). The CDR3 is 15 residues long. Trimming left V 8 bases short and J 0 bases short, with 15 bases between. CDR1 is MNHNS, CDR2 SASEGT, per germline. The CDR3, as DNA: TGTGCCAGCCCCATAGGGAGCGCGAGCACAGATACGCAGTATTTT. This encodes CASPIGSASTDTQYF.

V usage is TRBV7-2 and J usage is TRBJ1-5, with D unclear. Germline assignment: CDR1 SGHTA and CDR2 FQGNSA. The CDR3 totals 14 residues. Trimming removed 5 bases from V and 2 bases from J, with 10 bases in between. The DNA of the CDR3 is TGTGCCAGCAGCCGCCTTCCGGGCAATCAGCCCCAGCATTTT. Translating gives CASSRLPGNQPQHF.

The chain is built from TRBV29-1 and TRBJ1-1, with D unresolved. Deletions cut 7 bases from V and 6 bases from J, with 24 bases between. The CDR3 extends over 15 amino acids. Germline lookup yields CDR1 SQVTM and CDR2 ANQGSEA. Here the CDR3 reads CSAQKLQQPTSEAFF. DNA of the CDR3: TGCAGCGCTCAAAAACTTCAACAGCCTACCTCTGAAGCTTTCTTT.

CDR3: CASSQGHTYEQYF. As DNA, the CDR3 is TGTGCCAGCAGCCAGGGACATACCTACGAGCAGTACTTC. The chain uses TRBV5-4 and TRBJ2-7; possible D gene TRBD1, 6 bases. The germline V and J ends were trimmed by 4 bases and 2 bases, with 10 bases remaining between them. Germline CDR1 SGHNT, CDR2 YYREEE (reference sequence). The CDR3 contains 13 residues.

This clone was observed a handful of times. The chain combines TRBV30 with TRBJ1-2; D ambiguous. Germline V gene sequence: CDR1 GTSNPN, CDR2 SVGIG (reference sequence). V lost 2 bases and J 6 bases, leaving 10 bases between the germline ends. CDR3 length equals 12 residues. The CDR3 is CAWSLRADGYTF. CDR3 sequence (DNA): TGTGCCTGGAGTTTAAGGGCAGATGGCTACACCTTC.